Shown below are 10 T cell receptor beta chains from a single sample sequenced in a study of blood T cell dynamics during melanoma immunotherapy (dated by TCRdb to 2018 to 2020). This specimen's time point label, per the study, means: pre-treatment baseline. Library creation used the immunoSEQ multiplex PCR assay. Here the immuneACCESS table is served through TCRdb, limited to in-frame sequences with V and J called. Missing clones are a known gap in these copies; in checked studies unresolved V genes cover under half, and the rest lacks a known reason. This sample gives fewer than 25,000 clones in total; 89% of them show up just once. More than 0.9% of the sample lies in the top ten. The starting material was blood, obtained from a patient treated with checkpoint blockade. The receptors here all came from a human donor with melanoma.

This chain joins TRBV27 and TRBJ2-5; D is unclear. CDR3 length: 15 amino acids. CDR1 and CDR2 from the germline V gene are MNHEY and SMNVEV (reference sequence). V was cut by 3 bases and J by 1 base, with 12 bases left in between. The CDR3 DNA reads as TGTGCCAGCAGTTTTTGGCAGGAGTCCCAAGAGACCCAGTACTTC. This encodes CASSFWQESQETQYF.

This chain connects TRBV7-2 to TRBJ1-1; the match to TRBD1 covers 8 bases. The CDR3 is 15 amino acids. J lost 6 bases, V lost 3 bases, and 9 bases had no gene match. Per germline, CDR1 SGHTA and CDR2 FQGNSA. CDR3 coding DNA: TGTGCCAGCAGCTTCTCCAGGGGGCCTGTAGCTGAAGCTTTCTTT. It yields the protein CASSFSRGPVAEAFF.

This chain joins TRBV7-9 and TRBJ1-5; possible D gene TRBD1, 5 bases. Deletions cut 1 base from V and 0 bases from J, with 13 bases between. The CDR3 runs to 17 residues. The germline gives CDR1 SEHNR, CDR2 FQNEAQ (reference sequence). The CDR3 here is CASSLGVGEPSNQPQHF. The CDR3 bases are TGTGCCAGCAGCTTAGGCGTAGGGGAGCCTAGCAATCAGCCCCAGCATTTT.

This clone was recorded a few times. The chain recombines TRBV5-1 with TRBJ2-1, with 8 bases matching TRBD1. V lost 4 bases to trimming and J lost 12 bases; unmatched junction nucleotides: 6. CDR3 length: 12 amino acids. Germline lookup yields CDR1 SGHRS and CDR2 YFSETQ. As DNA, the CDR3 is TGCGCCAGCAGCCTTGACAGGGGACGGCAGTTCTTC. Its translation is CASSLDRGRQFF.

The rearrangement joins TRBV5-1 to TRBJ2-3; 10 bases line up with TRBD1. The CDR3 sequence is 16 residues long. Germline trimming cut 3 bases from V and 6 bases from J; bases unmatched to any gene: 10. Germline CDR1 is SGHRS and CDR2 is YFSETQ. The CDR3 nucleotides are TGCGCCAGCAGCTCTCAGACAGGGGGCAGTATGGATACGCAGTATTTT. Amino acids: CASSSQTGGSMDTQYF.

V usage is TRBV10-1 and J usage is TRBJ2-2; D could derive from TRBD1 or TRBD2 (5 bases each). From germline, CDR1 is WNHNN and CDR2 SYGVQD (reference sequence). CDR3 size: 15 residues. Trimming took off 0 bases at V and 6 bases at J, with 11 bases between the two ends. The CDR3 sequence is CASSESGTHPGELFF. CDR3 DNA sequence: TGCGCCAGCAGTGAGTCCGGGACCCATCCCGGGGAGCTGTTTTTT.

The chain links TRBV27 to TRBJ1-1; D may be TRBD1 (5 bases). The V and J ends lost 9 bases and 1 base respectively, with 12 bases between them. The V gene's germline CDR1 is MNHEY and CDR2 SMNVEV (reference sequence). CDR3 size: 13 residues. CDR3 loop: CASGGTRNTEAFF. CDR3 nucleotides: TGTGCCAGTGGGGGGACGCGGAACACTGAAGCTTTCTTT.

In DNA form, the CDR3 reads TGCGCCAGCGGACGGGGGACTAATGAAAAACTGTTTTTT. This codes for CASGRGTNEKLFF. This sequence joins TRBV5-1 and TRBJ1-4; D possibly corresponds to TRBD1 (5 bases). The germline V and J ends were trimmed by 7 bases and 2 bases, with 9 bases remaining between them. The CDR3 runs to 13 residues. CDR1 is SGHRS and CDR2 is YFSETQ in the germline V gene.

The J gene is TRBJ1-2, the V gene TRBV7-3, with 7 bases fitting TRBD1. This CDR3 is built from 16 residues. The germline V gene has CDR1 SGHTA and CDR2 FQGTGA. With V trimmed by 2 bases and J by 0 bases, 6 bases remained unmatched. The CDR3 nucleotides are TGTGCCAGCAGCTTAGGAAACAGGGGAGCTAACTATGGCTACACCTTC. It codes for CASSLGNRGANYGYTF.

This chain joins TRBV28 and TRBJ1-1; D not certain. This CDR3 comprises 13 residues. CDR1 MDHEN and CDR2 SYDVKM come from the germline V gene. Trimming cost V 11 bases and J 0 bases, with 13 bases left between them. CDR3 nucleotides: TGTGCCTCCGTCTCGACGTTGAACACTGAAGCTTTCTTT. Its translation: CASVSTLNTEAFF.